These T cell receptor beta chains were read from a single sample in a study of shared T cell receptors in the human thymus. Measured with immunoSEQ multiplex PCR; TCRdb has only the in-frame clones, and not every one. The repertoire holds about 660,000 clones, with around 87% as singletons. These data were also filed under a second study, of human thymus T cells.

The sequenced material came from thymocytes. The receptors originated from a boy less than two years old with a congenital heart defect. The CDR3 runs from the conserved cysteine through the conserved F or W. A D gene is named only where the DNA matches it firmly.

D	V	J	CDR3	DNA
.	TRBV9	TRBJ2-7	CASSVADFSYEQYF	TGTGCCAGCAGCGTAGCCGACTTCTCCTACGAGCAGTACTTC
.	TRBV4-1	TRBJ2-6	CASSQEHNLSGANVLTF	TGCGCCAGCAGCCAAGAGCACAACCTTTCTGGGGCCAACGTCCTGACTTTC
TRBD2	TRBV4-3	TRBJ2-4	CASSQVKAGGAVAKNIQYF	TGCGCCAGCAGCCAAGTTAAAGCGGGAGGTGCGGTAGCCAAAAACATTCAGTACTTC
.	TRBV5-1	TRBJ2-7	CASRTDTYEQYF	TGCGCCAGCAGGACGGACACCTACGAGCAGTACTTC
TRBD2	TRBV11-1	TRBJ2-3	CASSSGGSTDTQYF	TGTGCCAGCAGCTCGGGAGGATCCACAGATACGCAGTATTTT
.	TRBV6-1	TRBJ2-1	CATHSRTYNEQFF	TGTGCCACCCACTCCCGTACCTACAATGAGCAGTTCTTC
.	TRBV12-5	TRBJ2-7	CASGLVGTPCRQAPVNTYEQYF	TGTGCTAGTGGTTTGGTCGGTACGCCGTGTCGACAGGCGCCAGTCAACACCTACGAGCAGTACTTC
TRBD1	TRBV7-8	TRBJ2-1	CASSLVQGDRANKPNEQFF	TGTGCCAGCAGCTTAGTCCAAGGGGACAGGGCCAATAAACCCAATGAGCAGTTCTTC
.	TRBV7-8	TRBJ2-6	CASSFPSALPSGANVLTF	TGTGCCAGCAGCTTTCCGAGCGCCCTACCCTCTGGGGCCAACGTCCTGACTTTC
TRBD1	TRBV7-8	TRBJ1-5	CASSTRRRWPGGSNQPQHF	TGTGCCAGCAGCACCCGACGCAGGTGGCCAGGGGGAAGCAATCAGCCCCAGCATTTT